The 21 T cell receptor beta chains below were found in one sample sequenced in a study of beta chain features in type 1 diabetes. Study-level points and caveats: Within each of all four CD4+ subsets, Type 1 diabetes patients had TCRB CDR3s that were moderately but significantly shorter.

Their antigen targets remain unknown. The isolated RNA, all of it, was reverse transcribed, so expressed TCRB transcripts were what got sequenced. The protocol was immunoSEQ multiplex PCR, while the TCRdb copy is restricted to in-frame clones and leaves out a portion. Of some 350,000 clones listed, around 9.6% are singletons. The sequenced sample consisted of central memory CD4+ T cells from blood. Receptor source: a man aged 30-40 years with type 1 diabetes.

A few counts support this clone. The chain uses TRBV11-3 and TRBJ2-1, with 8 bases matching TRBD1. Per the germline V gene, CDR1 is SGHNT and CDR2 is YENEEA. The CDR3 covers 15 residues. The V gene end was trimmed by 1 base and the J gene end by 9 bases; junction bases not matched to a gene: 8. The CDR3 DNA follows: TGTGCCAGCAGCTTAGCAGGGGGCGCTTTCGGTGAGCAGTTCTTC. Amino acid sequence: CASSLAGGAFGEQFF.

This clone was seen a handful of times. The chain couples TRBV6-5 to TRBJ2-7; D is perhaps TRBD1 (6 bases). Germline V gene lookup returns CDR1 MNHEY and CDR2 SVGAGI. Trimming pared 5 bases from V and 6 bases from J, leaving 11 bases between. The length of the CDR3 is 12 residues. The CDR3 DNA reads TGTGCCAGCAGTACAGGGCCCGGCGAGCAGTACTTC. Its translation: CASSTGPGEQYF.

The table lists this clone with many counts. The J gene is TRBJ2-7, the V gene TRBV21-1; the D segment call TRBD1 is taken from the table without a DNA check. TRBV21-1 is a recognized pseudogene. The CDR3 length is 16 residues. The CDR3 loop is CASSTDYRGRPYEQYF. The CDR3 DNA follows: TGTGCCAGCAGCACCGATTACAGGGGGCGCCCCTACGAGCAGTACTTC.

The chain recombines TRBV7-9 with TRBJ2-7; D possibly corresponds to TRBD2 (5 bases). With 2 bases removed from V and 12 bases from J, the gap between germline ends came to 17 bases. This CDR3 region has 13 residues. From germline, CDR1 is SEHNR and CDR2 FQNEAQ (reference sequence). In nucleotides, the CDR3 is TGTGCCAGCAGCTTATTAGCAACGGAGCGGTCGTACTTC. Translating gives CASSLLATERSYF.

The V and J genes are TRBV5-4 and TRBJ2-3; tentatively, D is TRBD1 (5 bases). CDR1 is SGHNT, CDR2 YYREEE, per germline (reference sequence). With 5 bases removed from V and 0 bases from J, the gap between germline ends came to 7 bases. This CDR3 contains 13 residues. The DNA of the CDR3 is TGTGCCAGCAGGACAGCAAGCACAGATACGCAGTATTTT. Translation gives CASRTASTDTQYF.

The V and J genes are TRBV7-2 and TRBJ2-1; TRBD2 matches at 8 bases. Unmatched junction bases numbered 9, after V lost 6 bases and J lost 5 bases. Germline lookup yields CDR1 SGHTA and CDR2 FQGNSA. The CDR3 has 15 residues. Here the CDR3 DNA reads TGTGCCAGCAGTTCCAGCGGGAGTCGAAACAATGAGCAGTTCTTC. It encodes CASSSSGSRNNEQFF.

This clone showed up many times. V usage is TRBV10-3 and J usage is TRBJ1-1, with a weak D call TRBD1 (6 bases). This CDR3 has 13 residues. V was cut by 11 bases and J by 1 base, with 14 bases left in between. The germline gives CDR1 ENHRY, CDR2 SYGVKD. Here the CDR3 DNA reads TGTGCCCACATAGGGGGATCGAACACTGAAGCTTTCTTT. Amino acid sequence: CAHIGGSNTEAFF.

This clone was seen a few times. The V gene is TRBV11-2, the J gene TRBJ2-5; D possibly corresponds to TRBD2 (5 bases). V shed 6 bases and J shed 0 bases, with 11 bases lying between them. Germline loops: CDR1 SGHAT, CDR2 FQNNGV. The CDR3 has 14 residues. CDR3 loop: CASSGLANQETQYF. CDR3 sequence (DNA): TGTGCCAGCAGTGGGTTAGCGAACCAAGAGACCCAGTACTTC.

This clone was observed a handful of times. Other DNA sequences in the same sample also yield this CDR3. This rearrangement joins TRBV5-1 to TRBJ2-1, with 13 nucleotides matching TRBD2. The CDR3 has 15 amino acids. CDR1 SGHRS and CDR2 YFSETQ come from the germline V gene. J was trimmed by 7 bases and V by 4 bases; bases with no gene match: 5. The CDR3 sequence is CASSELAGGGNEQFF. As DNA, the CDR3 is TGCGCCAGCAGCGAACTAGCGGGAGGGGGTAATGAGCAGTTCTTC. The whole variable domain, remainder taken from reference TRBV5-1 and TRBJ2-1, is KAGVTQTPRYLIKTRGQQVTLSCSPISGHRSVSWYQQTPGQGLQFLFEYFSETQRNKGNFPGRFSGRQFSNSRSEMNVSTLELGDSALYLCASSELAGGGNEQFFGPGTRLTVL.

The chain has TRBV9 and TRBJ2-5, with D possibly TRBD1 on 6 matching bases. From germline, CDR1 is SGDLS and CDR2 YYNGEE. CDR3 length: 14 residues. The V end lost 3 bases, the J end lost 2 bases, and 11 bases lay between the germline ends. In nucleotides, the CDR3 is TGTGCCAGCAGCGCCCGACAGGCTCAAGAGACCCAGTACTTC. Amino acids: CASSARQAQETQYF.

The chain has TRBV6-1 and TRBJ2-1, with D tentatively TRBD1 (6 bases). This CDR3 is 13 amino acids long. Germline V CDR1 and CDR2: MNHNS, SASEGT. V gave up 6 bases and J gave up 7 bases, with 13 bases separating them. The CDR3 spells CASSPGQRNEQFF. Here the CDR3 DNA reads TGTGCCAGCAGCCCGGGACAAAGAAATGAGCAGTTCTTC.

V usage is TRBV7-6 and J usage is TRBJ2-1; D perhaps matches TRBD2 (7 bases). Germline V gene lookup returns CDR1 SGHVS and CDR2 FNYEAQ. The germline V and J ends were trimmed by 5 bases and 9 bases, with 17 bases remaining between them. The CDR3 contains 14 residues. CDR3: CASSRGGASGEQFF. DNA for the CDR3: TGTGCCAGCAGCCGAGGGGGGGCGTCTGGTGAGCAGTTCTTC.

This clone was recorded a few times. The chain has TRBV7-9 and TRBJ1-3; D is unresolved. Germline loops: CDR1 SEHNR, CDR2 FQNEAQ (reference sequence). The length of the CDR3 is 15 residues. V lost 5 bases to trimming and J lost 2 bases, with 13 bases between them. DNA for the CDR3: TGTGCCAGCAGCACCGACGGACTGGCTGGAAACACCATATATTTT. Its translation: CASSTDGLAGNTIYF.

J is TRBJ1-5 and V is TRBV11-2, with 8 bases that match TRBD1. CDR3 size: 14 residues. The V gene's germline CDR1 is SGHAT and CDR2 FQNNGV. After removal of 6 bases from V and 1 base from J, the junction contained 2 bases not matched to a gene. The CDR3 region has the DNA TGTGCCAGCAGTAGGACAGGGAGCAATCAGCCCCAGCATTTT. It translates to CASSRTGSNQPQHF.

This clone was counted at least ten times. This CDR3 reads CASSSGSYTGELFF. The CDR3 nucleotides read TGTGCCAGTAGTTCGGGCTCCTACACCGGGGAGCTGTTTTTT. This sequence joins TRBV19 and TRBJ2-2; no definite D call. The germline gives CDR1 LNHDA, CDR2 SQIVND (reference sequence). This CDR3 has 14 residues. Trimming pared 5 bases from V and 3 bases from J, leaving 10 bases between.

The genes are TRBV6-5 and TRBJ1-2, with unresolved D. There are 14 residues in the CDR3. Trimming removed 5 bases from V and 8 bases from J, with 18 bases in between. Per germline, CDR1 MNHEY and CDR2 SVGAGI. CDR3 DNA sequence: TGTGCCAGCAGTGAAGGAAAGGGCCGAGGAGGCTACACCTTC. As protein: CASSEGKGRGGYTF.

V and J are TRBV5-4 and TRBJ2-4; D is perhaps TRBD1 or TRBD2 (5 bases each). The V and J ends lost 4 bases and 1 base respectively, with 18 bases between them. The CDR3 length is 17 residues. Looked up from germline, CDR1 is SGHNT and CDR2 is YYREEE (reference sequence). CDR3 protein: CASSPPGGSGAKNIQYF. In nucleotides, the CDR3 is TGTGCCAGCAGCCCCCCTGGGGGAAGTGGGGCCAAAAACATTCAGTACTTC.

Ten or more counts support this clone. CDR3 sequence: CASSYSSNGYEQYF. The DNA of the CDR3 is TGTGCCAGCAGTTACTCTAGTAACGGCTACGAGCAGTACTTC. This sequence joins TRBV6-6 and TRBJ2-7; D unclear. V was clipped by 0 bases and J by 3 bases, with 9 bases between them. This CDR3 is built from 14 residues. Germline values: CDR1 MNHNY, CDR2 SVGAGI (reference sequence).

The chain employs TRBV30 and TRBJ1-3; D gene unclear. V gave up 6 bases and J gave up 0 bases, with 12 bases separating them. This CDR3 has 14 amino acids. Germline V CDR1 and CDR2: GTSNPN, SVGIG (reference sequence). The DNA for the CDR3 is TGTGCCTGCCCGGACCGAGGCTCTGGAAACACCATATATTTT. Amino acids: CACPDRGSGNTIYF.

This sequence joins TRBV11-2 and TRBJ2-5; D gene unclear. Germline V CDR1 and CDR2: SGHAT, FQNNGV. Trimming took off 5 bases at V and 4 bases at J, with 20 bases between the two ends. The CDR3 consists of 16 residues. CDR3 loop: CASSPIKRSPGETQYF. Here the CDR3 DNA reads TGTGCCAGCAGCCCTATTAAGCGCTCTCCTGGAGAGACCCAGTACTTC.

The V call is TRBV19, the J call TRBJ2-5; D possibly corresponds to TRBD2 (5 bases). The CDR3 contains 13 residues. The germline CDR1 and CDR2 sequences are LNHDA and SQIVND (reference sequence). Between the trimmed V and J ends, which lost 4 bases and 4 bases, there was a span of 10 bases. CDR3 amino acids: CASSNFGLETQYF. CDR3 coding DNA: TGTGCCAGTAGTAATTTTGGACTAGAGACCCAGTACTTC.